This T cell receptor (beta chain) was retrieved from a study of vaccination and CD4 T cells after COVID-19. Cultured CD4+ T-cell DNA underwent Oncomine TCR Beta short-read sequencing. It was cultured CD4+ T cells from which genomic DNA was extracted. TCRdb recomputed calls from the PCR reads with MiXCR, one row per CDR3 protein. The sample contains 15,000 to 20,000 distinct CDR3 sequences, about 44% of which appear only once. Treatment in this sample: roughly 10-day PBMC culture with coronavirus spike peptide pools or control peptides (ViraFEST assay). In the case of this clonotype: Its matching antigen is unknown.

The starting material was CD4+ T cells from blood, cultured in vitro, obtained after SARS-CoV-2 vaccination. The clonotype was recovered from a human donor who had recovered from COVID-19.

CDR3 loop: CASSQEGLASSDEQYF. The CDR3 region has the DNA TGTGCCAGCAGCCAAGAGGGACTAGCTTCTTCTGACGAGCAGTACTTC. This sequence joins TRBV3-1 and TRBJ2-7, with TRBD2 identical over 9 bases. The CDR3 loop spans 16 amino acids. The J segment lost 5 bases and the V segment lost 0 bases, leaving 8 bases of the junction unmatched. Germline-derived CDR1 and CDR2 are LGHDT and YNNKEL (reference sequence).